This TCR beta chain stems from a study of cytomegalovirus exposure and HLA in healthy donors. Both 60 Vbeta primers and 13 Jbeta primers went into the PCR. The table came from immunoSEQ multiplex PCR; TCRdb's copy has only in-frame clones and leaves some out. The sample carries 150,000 or so clones, about 72% recorded once. The CDR3 runs 15 residues. Germline V lookup: CDR1 ENHRY, CDR2 SYGVKD. Trimming took 6 bases from V and 1 from J; bases not matched to a gene: 6. The sequence derives from a female donor in good health and CMV-seronegative. This sequence joins TRBV10-3 and TRBJ1-1, with 9 bases fitting TRBD1. Material: PBMCs. The CDR3 bases are TGTGCCATCAGCTCCGGGACAGGGTCGAACACTGAAGCTTTCTTT. It yields the protein CAISSGTGSNTEAFF.